This T cell receptor (beta chain) derives from a study of T cell responses to AZD1222 COVID-19 vaccine. Overall study results and limits: Repertoire sampling occurred only after the peak T cell response. Seropositive status at baseline applied to only five to seven AZD1222 recipients. As reported, nearly half of all spike-specific TCRs target variant regions that are unmutated. Possibly, clonal diversity was underestimated; donors were largely white British and included more females.

V lost 6 bases and J lost 5, with 17 bases in between. The V gene's germline CDR1 is MNHEY and CDR2 SMNVEV (reference sequence). This CDR3 has 15 residues. A note on this clone: Its antigen is unidentified.

Profiling relied on immunoSEQ multiplex PCR, and the TCRdb table lists in-frame clones only, not all of them. The sample lists 100,000 to 150,000 clones; about nine tenths were seen once. The chain is built from TRBV27 and TRBJ2-1; unclear D gene. The TCR was taken from an adult in good health. The sample in question was peripheral blood, obtained on day 0 of AZD1222 vaccination. The CDR3 DNA sequence: TGTGCCAGCAGCCCGGGTGAAGTTTGGGACAATGAGCAGTTCTTC. Translation gives CASSPGEVWDNEQFF.